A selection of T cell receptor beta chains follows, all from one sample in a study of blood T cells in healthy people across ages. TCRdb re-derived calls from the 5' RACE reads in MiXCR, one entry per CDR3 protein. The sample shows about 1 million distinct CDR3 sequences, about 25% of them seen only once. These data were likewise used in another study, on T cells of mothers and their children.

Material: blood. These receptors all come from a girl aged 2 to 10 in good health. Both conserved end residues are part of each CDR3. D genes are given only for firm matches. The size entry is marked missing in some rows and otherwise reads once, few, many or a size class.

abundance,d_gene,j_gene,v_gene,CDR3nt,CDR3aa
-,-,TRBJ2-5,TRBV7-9,TGTGCCAGCAGCATCCTCAGAGAGACCCAGTACTTC,CASSILRETQYF
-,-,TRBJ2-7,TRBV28,TGTGCCAGCAGTTTGGCGTCAAACCTATACGAGCAGTACTTC,CASSLASNLYEQYF
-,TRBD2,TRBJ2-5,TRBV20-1,TGCAGTGCTAGGGAACTAGCGGGATCCTGGGAGACCCAGTACTTC,CSARELAGSWETQYF
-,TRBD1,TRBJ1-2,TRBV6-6,TGTGCCAGCAGTTACGGAGGGGGCTCTGACTATGGCTACACCTTC,CASSYGGGSDYGYTF
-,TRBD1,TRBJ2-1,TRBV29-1,TGCAGCGTTGACCCGGGCTGGACAGGAGACAATGAGCAGTTCTTC,CSVDPGWTGDNEQFF
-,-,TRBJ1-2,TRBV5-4,TGTGCCAGCAGCCGGGCAGGGGCGCCCCATGGCTACACCTTC,CASSRAGAPHGYTF
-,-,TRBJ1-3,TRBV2,TGTGCCAGCAGTGTACGACCCGGGACACTTGGAAACACCATATATTTT,CASSVRPGTLGNTIYF
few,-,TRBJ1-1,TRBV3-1,TGTGCCAGCAGCCAAGATCTAGGGCAAGCCGAAGCTTTCTTT,CASSQDLGQAEAFF
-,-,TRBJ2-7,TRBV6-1,TGTGCCAGCAGCCTTACAGGGGGAGGGCACGAGCAGTACTTC,CASSLTGGGHEQYF
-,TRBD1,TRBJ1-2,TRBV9,TGTGCCAGCAGCAGTAGTAGGGACAGTTATGGCTACGCCTTC,CASSSSRDSYGYAF
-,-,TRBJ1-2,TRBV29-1,TGCAGCGTTGGAGGGAGGGTTGGTTCGGCGTACACCTTC,CSVGGRVGSAYTF
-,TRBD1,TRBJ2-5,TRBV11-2,TGTGCCAGCAGCGTAAGGACAGGGGCTGGAGAGACCCAGTACTTC,CASSVRTGAGETQYF
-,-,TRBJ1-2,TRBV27,TGTGCCAGCAGTTTATCGGGCGGCCACTATGGCTACACCTTC,CASSLSGGHYGYTF
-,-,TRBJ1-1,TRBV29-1,TGCAGCGTTGGGGGGGGAAGGAACACTGAAGCTTTCTTT,CSVGGGRNTEAFF
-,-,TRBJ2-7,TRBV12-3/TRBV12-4,TGTGCCAGCAGTTTCGGAGTAGCCGGCGAGCAGTACTTC,CASSFGVAGEQYF
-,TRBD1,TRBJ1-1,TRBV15,TGTGCCACTAAACAGGGGCAACTTGAAACTTTCTTT,CATKQGQLETFF
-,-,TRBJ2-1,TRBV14,TGTGCCAGCAGCCAAGATTGGGGGGCGGCGTACAATGAGCAGTTCTTC,CASSQDWGAAYNEQFF
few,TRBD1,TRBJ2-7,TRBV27,TGTGCCAGCCGTTGGGACAGGAATTCCTACGAGCAGTACTTC,CASRWDRNSYEQYF